This entry is about one T cell receptor (beta chain). The antigen remains undetermined. The data originate from a study of cytomegalovirus exposure and HLA in healthy donors. Findings and caveats of the study: High sensitivity and specificity were reportedly achieved when the classifier diagnosed cytomegalovirus status. The dataset shows that most TCR sequences were rare, while some public TCRs occurred in many donors. According to a subsequent analysis, TCR clusters identified in the first cohort showed a tendency to co-occur across the approximately 110 validation repertoires. The authors listed 180 or so TCR beta chains as cytomegalovirus-associated.

This table comes from immunoSEQ multiplex PCR, and its TCRdb copy is limited to in-frame clones, with some not included. The table includes fewer than 200,000 clones, about nine tenths detected once. The sequencing sample was made of PBMCs. The TCR was taken from a woman aged 18-35 years in good health and CMV-seropositive.

CDR3 residues: CASSFLQGLGTDTQYF. CDR3 coding DNA: TGTGCCAGCAGTTTCCTACAGGGCCTCGGCACAGATACGCAGTATTTT. The genes are TRBV28 and TRBJ2-3; tentative D call: TRBD1 (6 bases). Trimming pared 3 bases from V and 1 base from J, leaving 14 bases between. CDR1 is MDHEN, CDR2 SYDVKM, per germline. The CDR3 has 16 amino acids.